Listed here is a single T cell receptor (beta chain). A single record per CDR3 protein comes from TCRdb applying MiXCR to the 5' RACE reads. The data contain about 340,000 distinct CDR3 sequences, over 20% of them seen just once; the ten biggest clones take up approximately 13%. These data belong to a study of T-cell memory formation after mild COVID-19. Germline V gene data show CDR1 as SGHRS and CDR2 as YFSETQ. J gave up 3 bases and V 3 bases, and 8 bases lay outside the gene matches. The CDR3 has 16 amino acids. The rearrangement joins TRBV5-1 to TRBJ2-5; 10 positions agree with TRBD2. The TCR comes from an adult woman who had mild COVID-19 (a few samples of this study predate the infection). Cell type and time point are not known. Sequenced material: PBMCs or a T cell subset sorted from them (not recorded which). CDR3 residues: CASSSGSAGGEETQYF. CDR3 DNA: TGCGCCAGCAGCTCGGGATCAGCGGGAGGGGAAGAGACCCAGTACTTC.